These T cell receptor beta chains were read from a single sample in a study of molecular identifiers for immune sequencing clone quantification. TCRdb itself ran the PCR reads through MiXCR, one entry per CDR3 protein. The profile shows about 32,000 distinct CDR3 sequences, approximately 20% of them singletons. Sequencing was performed on naive CD8+ T cells from blood, with Jurkat cell RNA spiked in. These receptors all stem from a human donor in good health. Some libraries in this study had Jurkat cell RNA spiked in. Each CDR3 is given with its conserved first and last residue. The D gene is left open where the match is weak.

j_gene,d_gene,v_gene,CDR3aa
TRBJ2-1,.,TRBV5-1,CASSHGTGGTVNEQFF
TRBJ2-3,.,TRBV12-3/TRBV12-4,CASSLEEGRRIYTQYF
TRBJ2-3,.,TRBV9,CASSRVGGADTQYF
TRBJ1-6,.,TRBV9,CASSPREEHSYNSPLHF
TRBJ1-4,TRBD1,TRBV2,CASSKAPGQTTNEKLFF
TRBJ2-3,.,TRBV12-3/TRBV12-4,CASSQVLGGSTDTQYF
TRBJ2-1,TRBD1,TRBV11-2,CASSSWDSSYNEQFF
TRBJ2-3,.,TRBV28,CASSFADTQYF
TRBJ2-3,TRBD2,TRBV2,CASRGGYGTDTQYF
TRBJ2-6,.,TRBV2,CASKTGAGANVLTF
TRBJ2-7,.,TRBV6-1,CASSSRLGQYF
TRBJ2-5,TRBD2,TRBV6-5,CASSSGLADQETQYF
TRBJ2-7,.,TRBV5-1,CASRQGGEQYF
TRBJ2-7,.,TRBV4-3,CASSHTGSYEQYF
TRBJ1-4,.,TRBV15,CATSRDLWGRSEKLFF
TRBJ2-4,.,TRBV9,CASSVEGVAKNIQYF
TRBJ2-3,TRBD2,TRBV7-2,CASSPRLAGVSTDTQYF
TRBJ2-1,TRBD1,TRBV7-3,CASSDTGGTYNEQFF
TRBJ1-3,TRBD1,TRBV7-9,CASSLGQGAAGNTIYF
TRBJ2-4,.,TRBV6-6,CASTDGGNIQYF
TRBJ1-1,.,TRBV13,CASSNPGPVGTEAFF
TRBJ2-2,.,TRBV9,CASSVGQSANTGELFF
TRBJ2-2,.,TRBV20-1,CSARPRATRTGELFF
TRBJ1-1,TRBD1,TRBV4-1,CASSQDDRGNTEAFF
TRBJ2-1,TRBD1,TRBV29-1,CSPWGPGTGENEQFF
TRBJ2-1,TRBD2,TRBV30,CAWNGLAGSSYNEQFF
TRBJ2-3,TRBD2,TRBV27,CASSLYYASGEDTQYF
TRBJ2-5,.,TRBV2,CASSEAETGVGETLYF
TRBJ1-1,.,TRBV19,CASSMTGWNTEAFF
TRBJ2-5,.,TRBV20-1,CSANNGQGLETQYF
TRBJ2-3,TRBD1,TRBV30,CAWSTGTGEDTQYF
TRBJ2-1,TRBD2,TRBV29-1,CSVEDGGASGEPNEQFF
TRBJ2-5,TRBD2,TRBV9,CASSVRLAGGLEGTQYF
TRBJ2-7,.,TRBV7-2,CASSPRTSYEQYF
TRBJ2-4,.,TRBV5-8,CASSLGQTAKNIQYF
TRBJ2-3,.,TRBV4-2,CASSQDRGIDTQYF
TRBJ2-1,TRBD2,TRBV6-6,CASNYKASGNEQFF
TRBJ2-3,TRBD2,TRBV6-2/TRBV6-3,CASSYGLADLTDTQYF
TRBJ2-1,.,TRBV7-9,CASSLVANEQFF
TRBJ2-5,TRBD1,TRBV23-1,CASSQSWDRGETQYF
TRBJ2-7,TRBD1,TRBV4-3,CASSQDRTGTYGQYF
TRBJ2-7,TRBD1,TRBV29-1,CSVEQGAYEQYF
TRBJ2-2,.,TRBV3-1,CASSQAGTGELFF
TRBJ1-6,TRBD1,TRBV18,CASSPAGQGNSPLHF
TRBJ2-1,.,TRBV30,CAWNGLGGYEQFF
TRBJ2-7,.,TRBV28,CASRDVGEQYF
TRBJ2-7,.,TRBV30,CAWSASRTYEQYF
TRBJ1-1,.,TRBV6-5,CASSYGQGSTEAFF
TRBJ2-3,.,TRBV30,CAWSRLGTDTQYF
TRBJ2-7,.,TRBV13,CASSPMTDSSYEQYF
TRBJ2-7,TRBD1,TRBV7-6,CASSISGQDYEQYF
TRBJ2-1,.,TRBV18,CASSPGPGEKQFF
TRBJ2-1,TRBD2,TRBV4-1,CASSQLAGGPSSYNEQFF
TRBJ2-1,.,TRBV9,CASSRQDYNEQFF
TRBJ2-7,TRBD2,TRBV4-2,CASSPGLADYEQYF
TRBJ1-1,.,TRBV19,CASSMATEAFF
TRBJ2-3,TRBD2,TRBV7-6,CASSLAGGSTDTQYF